This TCR beta chain appears in the sequencing data of a study of T-cell memory formation after mild COVID-19. Turning to the study itself: In these data, TCR clusters were largely donor specific.

TCRdb independently ran MiXCR on the 5' RACE reads; one entry per CDR3 protein. The sample contains about 14,000 distinct CDR3 sequences, 12% of which appear only once. This clonotype has at least ten counts. Its antigen is unknown. Findings and limits, study-wide: While clones contracting from day 15 to 85 were balanced between CD4 and CD8, later expanders leaned CD4+.

V lost 5 bases to trimming and J lost 6 bases, with 19 bases between them. Germline CDR1 is SGHAT and CDR2 is FQNNGV. The CDR3 consists of 15 residues. The J gene is TRBJ1-2, the V gene TRBV11-2; no clear D gene. The clonotype comes from an adult woman who had mild COVID-19 (a few samples of this study predate the infection). Cell type and time point are not known. The sequenced material came from PBMCs or a T cell subset sorted from them (not recorded which). CDR3 DNA: TGTGCCAGCAGCGATCACCGGGCCCCTGTTGATGGCTACACCTTC. Protein sequence: CASSDHRAPVDGYTF.